This T cell receptor beta chain came from a study of blood T cell repertoires in COVID-19. TCRdb's table, derived via immunoSEQ multiplex PCR, lists solely in-frame clones and lacks some. This sample has about 320,000 clones; roughly 85% occur once, and the top ten carry 1.5% to 2%. The CDR3 sequence is 17 residues long. V was pared by 4 bases and J by 5 bases, with 9 bases of the junction left unmatched. Germline CDR1 and CDR2: MDHEN and SYDVKM. Participants' reported clinical history set cohort assignment. This clone is deemed medium-sized. The V gene is TRBV28, the J gene TRBJ2-7, with 15 nucleotides matching TRBD2. Sequenced: PBMCs or T cells enriched from blood (not recorded which). The sequence was collected from a woman aged 25 to 39 who had been exposed to COVID-19. Here the CDR3 reads CASSSIPGLAGGDEQYF. The CDR3 DNA sequence: TGTGCCAGCAGTTCAATTCCGGGACTAGCGGGAGGCGACGAGCAGTACTTC.